These 20 T cell receptor beta chains were sequenced from one sample in a study of shared clonotypes between healthy human individuals. Repertoires were generated with immunoSEQ multiplex PCR, while TCRdb's copy carries only in-frame clones and drops some. The sample holds some 2,000,000 clones, almost 96% seen once. What was sequenced was naive CD4+ T cells sorted from blood. Documented subset: CD45RA+ positively selected. The receptors were sampled from a man younger than 35 in good health.

The J gene is TRBJ2-5, the V gene TRBV7-2; 10 nucleotides match TRBD2. Germline CDR1 and CDR2: SGHTA and FQGNSA. The CDR3 is 16 residues long. V lost 3 bases and J lost 5; bases outside the gene matches: 9. The CDR3 here is CASSFVSSGSRETQYF. The DNA of the CDR3 is TGTGCCAGCAGCTTTGTCTCTAGCGGGAGTCGGGAGACCCAGTACTTC.

V is TRBV5-1 and J is TRBJ2-5; 7 bases align to TRBD2. Trimming removed 5 bases from V and 5 bases from J; junction bases left unmatched: 6. The CDR3 covers 13 residues. The germline CDR1 and CDR2 sequences are SGHRS and YFSETQ. The CDR3 bases are TGCGCCAGCAGTCCTGGACTAGGGGAGACCCAGTACTTC. This sequence encodes CASSPGLGETQYF.

The chain employs TRBV5-6 and TRBJ2-1; D gene ambiguous. Germline CDR1 SGHDT, CDR2 YYEEEE. Trimming removed 6 bases at V and 7 bases at J, with 20 bases between. The CDR3 covers 15 residues. The CDR3: CASNDGRLARNEQFF. The CDR3 DNA sequence: TGTGCCAGCAACGACGGACGGCTCGCGAGGAATGAGCAGTTCTTC. Together with reference TRBV5-6 and TRBJ2-1, the CDR3 gives the full variable domain: DAGVTQSPTHLIKTRGQQVTLRCSPKSGHDTVSWYQQALGQGPQFIFQYYEEEERQRGNFPDRFSGHQFPNYSSELNVNALLLGDSALYLCASNDGRLARNEQFFGPGTRLTVL.

J is TRBJ2-3 and V is TRBV30, with D perhaps TRBD1 or TRBD2 (6 bases each). The V and J ends lost 1 base and 8 bases respectively, with 16 bases between them. This CDR3 region has 14 residues. The germline CDR1 and CDR2 sequences are GTSNPN and SVGIG (reference sequence). The CDR3 bases are TGTGCCTGGAGTGGGGGGGCCTGGGATGGTACGCAGTATTTT. Its protein product is CAWSGGAWDGTQYF.

The genes are TRBV5-1 and TRBJ2-3; 11 nucleotides line up with TRBD2. The CDR3 sequence is 16 residues long. V trimming: 2 bases; J trimming: 3 bases; junction bases outside the gene matches: 5. The germline CDR1 and CDR2 sequences are SGHRS and YFSETQ. This CDR3 is CASSLNLAGGTDTQYF. The CDR3 region has the DNA TGCGCCAGCAGCTTAAACCTAGCGGGGGGTACAGATACGCAGTATTTT.

The CDR3 DNA reads TGTGCCTGGAGTGTTTGGGGTTCTATGCAGGGTGGCTATGGCTACACCTTC. It encodes CAWSVWGSMQGGYGYTF. V usage is TRBV30 and J usage is TRBJ1-2; D is perhaps TRBD1 (5 bases). CDR3 length: 17 residues. The ends were cut back, 0 bases at V and 4 bases at J, with 21 bases in the middle. Germline V gene sequence: CDR1 GTSNPN, CDR2 SVGIG (reference sequence).

The rearrangement links TRBV6-5 to TRBJ1-3; D call uncertain. This CDR3 is built from 14 residues. With 6 bases removed from V and 0 bases from J, the gap between germline ends came to 9 bases. Looked up from germline, CDR1 is MNHEY and CDR2 is SVGAGI. The CDR3 sequence is CASRASGSGNTIYF. Written as DNA, the CDR3 is TGTGCCAGCAGGGCCAGCGGCTCTGGAAACACCATATATTTT.

The chain links TRBV13 to TRBJ2-7; D unclear. Germline-derived CDR1 and CDR2 are PRHDT and FYEKMQ (reference sequence). V was clipped by 2 bases and J by 7 bases, with 18 bases between them. The CDR3 contains 15 residues. DNA of the CDR3: TGTGCCAGCAGCTTACTAAGTAACACGATTTGGGAGCAGTACTTC. Residues: CASSLLSNTIWEQYF.

This chain connects TRBV30 to TRBJ1-4; D call uncertain. The ends were cut back, 0 bases at V and 7 bases at J, with 12 bases in the middle. Germline loops: CDR1 GTSNPN, CDR2 SVGIG (reference sequence). This CDR3 is built from 14 residues. Here the CDR3 DNA reads TGTGCCTGGAGTGTAGGGAGTGTTCGTGAAAAACTGTTTTTT. Translating it yields CAWSVGSVREKLFF.

V gene TRBV27 combines with J gene TRBJ2-1; D remains ambiguous. CDR1 and CDR2 from the germline V gene are MNHEY and SMNVEV (reference sequence). V was shortened by 7 bases and J by 7 bases, with 11 bases between the two germline ends. The CDR3 loop spans 12 amino acids. The CDR3 spells CASKTLINEQFF. CDR3 in DNA: TGTGCCAGCAAGACCTTAATTAATGAGCAGTTCTTC.

The chain couples TRBV10-3 to TRBJ1-2, with 9 positions matching TRBD1. V lost 4 bases and J lost 0; bases outside the gene matches: 3. Germline values: CDR1 ENHRY, CDR2 SYGVKD. This CDR3 region has 15 residues. This chain's CDR3 is CAISADRGANYGYTF. For the CDR3, the DNA is TGTGCCATCAGTGCGGACAGGGGAGCTAACTATGGCTACACCTTC.

The V gene is TRBV15, the J gene TRBJ1-2; 7 bases map to TRBD1. The trim removed 3 bases at V and 4 bases at J, leaving 14 bases unmatched. Germline-derived CDR1 and CDR2 are LNHNV and YYDKDF (reference sequence). The CDR3 has 17 amino acids. This CDR3 is CATSSGTAQGATYGYTF. CDR3 nucleotide sequence: TGTGCCACCAGCAGCGGGACAGCCCAAGGAGCGACCTATGGCTACACCTTC.

The genes are TRBV11-2 and TRBJ2-1; no firm D call. CDR1 and CDR2 (germline): SGHAT, FQNNGV. The CDR3 sequence is 16 residues long. Trimming took off 4 bases at V and 4 bases at J, with 17 bases between the two ends. CDR3 DNA sequence: TGTGCCAGCAGCTCCCACTCGGTCACAGAATACAATGAGCAGTTCTTC. This sequence encodes CASSSHSVTEYNEQFF. The full variable domain, with the rest looked up from reference TRBV11-2 and TRBJ2-1, is EAGVAQSPRYKIIEKRQSVAFWCNPISGHATLYWYQQILGQGPKLLIQFQNNGVVDDSQLPKDRFSAERLKGVDSTLKIQPAKLEDSAVYLCASSSHSVTEYNEQFFGPGTRLTVL.

For the CDR3, the DNA is TGCGCCAGCAGCCAAGCGGCCGCACCTTTAAATGAAAAACTGTTTTTT. Translating it yields CASSQAAAPLNEKLFF. The V call is TRBV4-1, the J call TRBJ1-4; D unclear. Trimming left V 1 base short and J 5 bases short, with 14 bases between. This CDR3 contains 16 residues. The V gene's germline CDR1 is MGHRA and CDR2 YSYEKL.

This rearrangement joins TRBV27 to TRBJ2-2, with TRBD1 identical over 9 bases. The junction had 1 base not matched to a gene; V was cut back by 5 bases and J by 3 bases. From germline, CDR1 is MNHEY and CDR2 SMNVEV (reference sequence). The CDR3 loop spans 14 amino acids. The CDR3 loop reads CASSRQGDTGELFF. CDR3 DNA: TGTGCCAGCAGTCGACAGGGGGACACCGGGGAGCTGTTTTTT.

The chain joins TRBV25-1 to TRBJ2-5; D is unclear. The CDR3 extends over 11 amino acids. The germline V and J ends were trimmed by 5 bases and 5 bases, with 6 bases remaining between them. Germline values: CDR1 MGHDK, CDR2 SYGVNS. The CDR3 DNA is TGTGCCAGCAGTCCCCGGGAGACCCAGTACTTC. This translates into CASSPRETQYF.

The J gene is TRBJ2-5, the V gene TRBV11-2, with 11 bases matching TRBD2. Trimming took 4 bases from V and 2 from J; bases not matched to a gene: 12. Germline V CDR1 and CDR2: SGHAT, FQNNGV. The CDR3 is made up of 18 amino acids. The CDR3 loop is CASSWTGRVAGGQETQYF. The CDR3 nucleotides are TGTGCCAGCAGCTGGACAGGGCGAGTAGCGGGAGGGCAAGAGACCCAGTACTTC.

This rearrangement joins TRBV7-2 to TRBJ2-1; no clear D. This CDR3 comprises 12 residues. Germline V lookup: CDR1 SGHTA, CDR2 FQGNSA. V was cut by 5 bases and J by 7 bases, with 9 bases left in between. Written as DNA, the CDR3 is TGTGCCAGCAGCCGAGAGGATAATGAGCAGTTCTTC. Amino acid sequence: CASSREDNEQFF.

Of note for this clone: Other nucleotide sequences from this sample produce the same CDR3. This rearrangement joins TRBV10-3 to TRBJ2-7; 7 nucleotides align to TRBD1. This CDR3 is built from 14 residues. V was pared by 1 base and J by 1 base, with 1 base of the junction left unmatched. The germline CDR1 and CDR2 sequences are ENHRY and SYGVKD. DNA of the CDR3: TGTGCCATCAGTGAGTTACAGGGGTCCTACGAGCAGTACTTC. Protein sequence: CAISELQGSYEQYF.

This clone was found a few times. CDR3 sequence: CASSLSSSTEAFF. CDR3 sequence (DNA): TGTGCCAGCAGCTTGAGCAGTTCCACTGAAGCTTTCTTT. This chain joins TRBV7-9 and TRBJ1-1; no clear D. This CDR3 is built from 13 residues. Germline CDR1 SEHNR, CDR2 FQNEAQ (reference sequence). Trimming stripped 3 bases from V and 4 bases from J, with 9 bases between.